The rows below give T cell receptor beta chains drawn from one sample of a study of high-grade serous ovarian cancer treatment subgroups. Clones were sequenced by immunoSEQ multiplex PCR, and TCRdb holds only the in-frame ones, with some missing. The table records fewer than 4,000 clones, about 70% of them present only once. The sequenced material came from tumor tissue. These receptors originate from a human donor with high-grade serous ovarian cancer. CDR3s include the opening cysteine and the closing phenylalanine or tryptophan. A D gene is named only where the DNA matches it firmly. The size entry is marked missing in some rows and otherwise reads once, few, many or a size class.

TRBJ1-6	-	-	TRBV5-5	CASSSASLTLHF	TGTGCCAGCAGCTCGGCGAGCCTAACCCTCCACTTT
TRBJ2-3	once	-	TRBV19	CASSSPRQGRGGRGVEGTDTQYF	TGTGCCAGTAGCTCCCCGAGGCAGGGGAGGGGGGGGCGGGGAGTTGAGGGCACAGATACGCAGTATTTT
TRBJ2-7	-	TRBD2	TRBV5-4	CASSGSSSGASYEQYF	TGTGCCAGCAGCGGATCCTCTAGCGGGGCGTCCTACGAGCAGTACTTC
TRBJ1-2	-	-	TRBV6-6	CASSRDRFTNYGYTF	TGTGCCAGCAGCAGGGATCGCTTTACTAACTATGGCTACACCTTC
TRBJ1-4	-	-	TRBV7-8	CASSLLPFTTNEKLFF	TGTGCCAGCAGCTTACTACCCTTCACAACTAATGAAAAACTGTTTTTT
TRBJ1-2	-	-	TRBV5-1	CASSLAENYGYTF	TGCGCCAGCAGCTTGGCAGAAAACTATGGCTACACCTTC
TRBJ2-3	-	-	TRBV19	CASSSTGDAGTQYF	TGTGCCAGTAGTAGCACCGGGGATGCGGGTACGCAGTATTTT
TRBJ1-6	-	TRBD1	TRBV19	CASTRQGDPNSPLHF	TGTGCCAGTACCCGACAGGGGGATCCCAATTCACCCCTCCACTTT
TRBJ1-2	few	TRBD1	TRBV7-9	CASSSTGVGYTF	TGTGCCAGCAGCTCGACAGGGGTTGGCTACACCTTC
TRBJ1-5	-	-	TRBV4-2	CASSQDVGQPQHF	TGTGCCAGCAGCCAAGATGTCGGGCAGCCCCAGCATTTT
TRBJ1-1	few	-	TRBV20-1	CSALGTTEAFF	TGCAGTGCTCTGGGGACAACTGAAGCTTTCTTT
TRBJ2-2	-	-	TRBV7-6	CASSLGGIGELFF	TGTGCCAGCAGCTTAGGGGGGATCGGGGAGCTGTTTTTT
TRBJ1-1	-	-	TRBV19	CASDRAGEAFF	TGTGCCAGTGATAGAGCGGGTGAAGCTTTCTTT
TRBJ1-1	-	TRBD1	TRBV6-1	CASSADRGPPEAFF	TGTGCCAGCAGTGCGGACAGGGGGCCACCCGAAGCTTTCTTT
TRBJ2-5	once	-	TRBV7-2	CASSSNSGQETQYF	TGTGCCAGCAGCTCGAACTCGGGGCAAGAGACCCAGTACTTC
TRBJ2-2	-	TRBD1	TRBV6-5	CAIEGALGTGELFF	TGTGCCATCGAGGGGGCCCTAGGCACCGGGGAGCTGTTTTTT
TRBJ1-2	-	-	TRBV4-2	CASSQGRANLNYGYTF	TGTGCCAGCAGCCAAGGCAGGGCGAATCTTAACTATGGCTACACCTTC
TRBJ1-1	few	-	TRBV14	CASSNTNTEAFF	TGTGCCAGCAGCAATACGAACACTGAAGCTTTCTTT
TRBJ2-1	-	-	TRBV6-4	CASSDSGDSYNEQFF	TGTGCCAGCAGTGACTCTGGGGACTCCTACAATGAGCAGTTCTTC
TRBJ2-7	-	-	TRBV7-9	CASSPWDIYEQYF	TGTGCCAGCAGCCCCTGGGACATCTACGAGCAGTACTTC
TRBJ1-3	-	-	TRBV6-5	CASRRYPGNTIYF	TGTGCCAGCAGGAGATATCCTGGAAACACCATATATTTT
TRBJ1-1	-	TRBD1	TRBV9	CASSMGQLNTEAFF	TGTGCCAGCAGCATGGGACAGTTGAACACTGAAGCTTTCTTT
TRBJ2-1	-	-	TRBV9	CASAPSPTHNEQFF	TGTGCCAGCGCCCCATCCCCGACCCACAATGAGCAGTTCTTC
TRBJ2-2	-	TRBD1	TRBV10-2	CASRGQGNTGELFF	TGCGCCAGCAGGGGACAGGGGAACACCGGGGAGCTGTTTTTT
TRBJ2-5	-	TRBD1	TRBV27	CASSRQGASRETQYF	TGTGCCAGCAGTCGACAGGGGGCTTCGAGAGAGACCCAGTACTTC
TRBJ1-2	-	TRBD1	TRBV7-8	CASSPQGWAYGYTF	TGTGCCAGCAGCCCACAGGGGTGGGCGTATGGCTACACCTTC
TRBJ2-5	-	-	TRBV5-1	CASSLPWTDVGNQETQYF	TGCGCCAGCAGCTTGCCCTGGACCGACGTGGGTAACCAAGAGACCCAGTACTTC
TRBJ2-3	-	-	TRBV4-2	CASSQDPGATQYF	TGTGCCAGCAGCCAGGATCCGGGGGCCACGCAGTATTTT
TRBJ2-2	-	-	TRBV5-5	CASSLAPGRTGELFF	TGTGCCAGCAGCTTGGCCCCGGGTAGGACCGGGGAGCTGTTTTTT
TRBJ2-7	-	TRBD2	TRBV7-9	CASSLGRGAYEQYF	TGTGCCAGCAGCTTAGGGCGGGGGGCCTACGAGCAGTACTTC
TRBJ1-1	-	-	TRBV6-5	CASKVQNTEAFF	TGTGCCAGCAAGGTCCAGAACACTGAAGCTTTCTTT
TRBJ2-7	medium-sized	TRBD1	TRBV29-1	CSAGQGYEQYF	TGCAGCGCTGGACAGGGTTACGAGCAGTACTTC
TRBJ1-4	-	-	TRBV4-2	CASSQFTTTNEKLFF	TGTGCCAGCAGCCAATTTACCACAACTAATGAAAAACTGTTTTTT
TRBJ1-1	few	-	TRBV2	CASSAGQMNTEAFF	TGTGCCAGCAGTGCTGGCCAGATGAACACTGAAGCTTTCTTT
TRBJ2-5	once	TRBD2	TRBV7-6	CASRLTSGGSKETQYF	TGTGCCAGCAGGTTGACTAGCGGGGGGTCAAAGGAGACCCAGTACTTC
TRBJ1-2	-	TRBD1	TRBV28	CASTLQGAYYGYTF	TGTGCCAGCACCCTACAGGGGGCTTACTATGGCTACACCTTC
TRBJ2-7	few	-	TRBV7-9	CASSSATTWEQYF	TGTGCCAGCAGCTCCGCCACTACCTGGGAGCAGTACTTC
TRBJ1-2	-	-	TRBV4-3	CASSQEDSTYGYTF	TGCGCCAGCAGCCAAGAAGACAGCACCTATGGCTACACCTTC
TRBJ1-1	-	-	TRBV14	CASSQGSTANTEAFF	TGTGCCAGCAGCCAAGGGTCCACAGCGAACACTGAAGCTTTCTTT
TRBJ2-7	-	-	TRBV6-6	CASSGGTGKQYF	TGTGCCAGCAGCGGGGGGACAGGCAAGCAGTACTTC
TRBJ2-1	-	-	TRBV6-4	CASSDSEQSYNEQFF	TGTGCCAGCAGTGACTCGGAACAGAGCTACAATGAGCAGTTCTTC
TRBJ1-2	-	-	TRBV7-2	CASSLANQESNYGYTF	TGTGCCAGCAGCTTAGCGAACCAGGAGTCTAACTATGGCTACACCTTC
TRBJ1-5	-	-	TRBV2	CASRSRTDGNQPQHF	TGTGCCAGCAGGTCCAGGACAGACGGAAATCAGCCCCAGCATTTT
TRBJ2-1	-	-	TRBV5-4	CASSLKVGGNEQFF	TGTGCCAGCAGCTTGAAGGTTGGGGGCAATGAGCAGTTCTTC
TRBJ2-7	-	TRBD1	TRBV19	CASSSGQGAAGYEQHF	TGTGCCAGTAGTTCCGGACAGGGGGCGGCGGGCTACGAGCAGCACTTC
TRBJ1-2	few	TRBD1	TRBV18	CASSPPYRDRSYGYTF	TGTGCCAGCTCACCACCTTACCGGGACAGGTCCTATGGCTACACCTTC
TRBJ1-1	large	TRBD1	TRBV19	CASSIFAGGTEAFF	TGTGCCAGTAGTATCTTCGCAGGGGGCACTGAAGCTTTCTTT
TRBJ1-6	few	TRBD1	TRBV9	CASSLTGDGNSPLHF	TGTGCCAGCAGCCTAACAGGGGACGGGAATTCACCCCTCCACTTT
TRBJ1-2	-	TRBD1	TRBV15	CATSRLAGQTRSAYGYTF	TGTGCCACCAGCAGGCTGGCGGGACAGACGAGATCTGCCTATGGCTACACCTTC
TRBJ1-1	few	-	TRBV6-6	CASRRSGTEAFF	TGTGCCAGCAGACGGTCGGGCACTGAAGCTTTCTTT
TRBJ2-2	few	-	TRBV6-4	CASSESGFGELFF	TGTGCCAGCAGTGAAAGTGGGTTCGGGGAGCTGTTTTTT
TRBJ1-6	once	-	TRBV6-1	CASRDSNSPLHF	TGTGCCAGCAGGGACAGCAATTCACCCCTCCACTTT